These 4 T cell receptor beta chains share one sample of origin, sequenced in a study of blood T cell repertoires in COVID-19. Profiled with immunoSEQ multiplex PCR; TCRdb holds only in-frame clones, not every one. The sample yields approximately 47,000 clones, about 84% seen once. The specimen sequenced was peripheral blood. The receptors here all came from a woman in her sixties with acute or convalescent COVID-19.

V is TRBV3-1 (or the pseudogene TRBV3-2) and J is TRBJ2-5, with D tentatively TRBD1 (5 bases). Germline CDR1 LGHDT, CDR2 YNNKEL (reference sequence). This CDR3 spans 14 amino acids. Trimming removed 1 base from V and 4 bases from J, with 10 bases in between. The CDR3 nucleotides are TGTGCCAGCAGCCAAGTGGGGCAGGGAGAGACCCAGTACTTC. This codes for CASSQVGQGETQYF.

The chain joins TRBV6-1 to TRBJ1-5, with 7 bases aligning to TRBD1. Per germline, CDR1 MNHNS and CDR2 SASEGT. The ends lost 8 bases at V and 9 bases at J; junction bases unmatched: 16. This CDR3 comprises 15 residues. This CDR3 is CASEKTWTGGAPQHF. CDR3 bases: TGTGCCAGCGAAAAGACCTGGACAGGAGGCGCGCCCCAGCATTTT.

The rearrangement uses TRBV30 and TRBJ2-2; possibly TRBD1 for D (6 bases). The CDR3 spans 15 residues. The V gene lost 5 bases and the J gene lost 0 bases, with 13 bases spanning the gap. The germline CDR1 and CDR2 sequences are GTSNPN and SVGIG (reference sequence). CDR3 sequence (DNA): TGTGCCTGGTCTGGGGCAGGGGCGAACACCGGGGAGCTGTTTTTT. This translates into CAWSGAGANTGELFF. Together with reference TRBV30 and TRBJ2-2, the CDR3 gives the full variable domain: SQTIHQWPATLVQPVGSPLSLECTVEGTSNPNLYWYRQAAGRGLQLLFYSVGIGQISSEVPQNLSASRPQDRQFILSSKKLLLSDSGFYLCAWSGAGANTGELFFGEGSRLTVL.

The DNA of the CDR3 is TGTGCCACGAACCAGGACAGGGATGAAAAACTGTTTTTT. Amino acid sequence: CATNQDRDEKLFF. The V gene is TRBV2, the J gene TRBJ1-4, with TRBD1 matching over 8 bases. From germline, CDR1 is SNHLY and CDR2 FYNNEI. The junction had 7 bases not matched to a gene; V was cut back by 10 bases and J by 6 bases. The CDR3 sequence is 13 residues long.